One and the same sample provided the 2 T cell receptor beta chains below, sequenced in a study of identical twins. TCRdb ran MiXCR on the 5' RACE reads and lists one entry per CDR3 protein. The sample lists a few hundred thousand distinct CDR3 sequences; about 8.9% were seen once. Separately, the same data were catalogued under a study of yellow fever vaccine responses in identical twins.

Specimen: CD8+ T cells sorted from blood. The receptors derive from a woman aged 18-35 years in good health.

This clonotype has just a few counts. The DNA of the CDR3 is TGTGCCAGCAGCGGAAACCAAGAGACCCAGTACTTC. It is translated as CASSGNQETQYF. The V call is TRBV9, the J call TRBJ2-5; D gene unclear. Trimming removed 3 bases from V and 0 bases from J, with 3 bases in between. Germline lookup yields CDR1 SGDLS and CDR2 YYNGEE. This CDR3 comprises 12 residues.

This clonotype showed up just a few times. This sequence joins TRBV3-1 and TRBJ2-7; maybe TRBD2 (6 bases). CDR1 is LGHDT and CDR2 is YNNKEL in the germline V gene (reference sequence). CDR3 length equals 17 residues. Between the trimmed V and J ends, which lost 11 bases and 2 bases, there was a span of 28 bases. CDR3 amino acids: CASSQQPPGLIAYEQYF. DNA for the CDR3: TGTGCCTCCAGCCAGCAGCCGCCGGGACTCATTGCCTACGAGCAGTACTTC.